This T cell receptor beta chain was observed in a study of blood T cells in healthy people across ages. With regard to this clonotype: The conserved final phenylalanine or tryptophan is absent from the CDR3, which likely points to a read error.

It was with a sample-barcoded 5' primer and a J-beta primer mix that a second PCR of about 7 to 12 cycles was run. MiXCR, applied by TCRdb to the 5' RACE reads, yields one record per CDR3 protein. The data contain under 700,000 distinct CDR3 sequences, approximately 25% of them seen just once; the ten biggest clones take up 8.5% to 9.5%. Looked up from germline, CDR1 is SGHDN and CDR2 is FVKESK. Trimming took 0 bases from V and 4 from J, leaving 10 bases between them. This CDR3 spans 14 amino acids. This same sample was also taken into another study, of T cells of mothers and their children. That investigation notes: The M1S primer of the second PCR added sample barcodes and 2-4 random nucleotides.

The chain recombines TRBV14 with TRBJ2-7, with D uncertain. This receptor was identified in a boy younger than 18 in good health. The source material was blood. CDR3: CASSQDFWGYEQYL. CDR3 DNA sequence: TGTGCCAGCAGCCAAGATTTTTGGGGTTACGAGCAGTACCTC.